This is a list of T cell receptor beta chains from one sample in a study of T cells in Graves' hyperthyroidism and ophthalmopathy. TCRdb used MiXCR to reprocess the multiplex PCR reads, holding one entry per CDR3 protein. The table includes 600,000 or so distinct CDR3 sequences, roughly 15% detected once. The sample consisted of blood. Receptor source: a woman aged 45-65 years with Graves' ophthalmopathy. The CDR3 runs from the conserved cysteine through the conserved F or W. The D gene is left open where the match is weak. Expanded clones are given a class, and other clones once, few, many or no size at all.

CDR3 protein: CSARGQGLSYEQYF
CDR3 DNA: TGCAGTGCTAGGGGCCAGGGTCTATCCTACGAGCAGTACTTC
J gene: TRBJ2-7
clone size: .
V gene: TRBV20-1
D gene: .

CDR3 protein: CASVDPGQSYGYTF
CDR3 DNA: TGTGCCAGCGTTGACCCCGGACAGTCCTATGGCTACACCTTC
J gene: TRBJ1-2
clone size: many
V gene: TRBV7-2
D gene: .

CDR3 protein: CASSSSRTSGRWEQYF
CDR3 DNA: TGTGCCAGCAGCTCTTCACGGACTAGCGGGAGGTGGGAGCAGTACTTC
J gene: TRBJ2-7
clone size: many
V gene: TRBV28
D gene: TRBD2

CDR3 protein: CASSPVATSGRWDTQYF
CDR3 DNA: TGTGCCAGCTCACCAGTCGCAACTAGCGGGAGGTGGGATACGCAGTATTTT
J gene: TRBJ2-3
clone size: few
V gene: TRBV18
D gene: TRBD2

CDR3 protein: CASSHHGQEGETQYF
CDR3 DNA: TGTGCCAGCAGCCACCACGGACAGGAAGGAGAGACCCAGTACTTC
J gene: TRBJ2-5
clone size: many
V gene: TRBV11-3
D gene: TRBD1

CDR3 protein: CASSSEGGPSDTQYF
CDR3 DNA: TGTGCCAGCAGTTCGGAGGGAGGGCCTTCGGATACGCAGTATTTT
J gene: TRBJ2-3
clone size: many
V gene: TRBV28
D gene: TRBD2

CDR3 protein: CSVRNRESYEQYF
CDR3 DNA: TGCAGCGTTCGGAACCGGGAGTCCTACGAGCAGTACTTC
J gene: TRBJ2-7
clone size: many
V gene: TRBV29-1
D gene: .

CDR3 protein: CASSLAGANNPVSDEQFF
CDR3 DNA: TGTGCCAGCAGCCTAGCGGGAGCGAATAACCCGGTTTCGGATGAGCAGTTCTTC
J gene: TRBJ2-1
clone size: .
V gene: TRBV4-2
D gene: TRBD2

CDR3 protein: CASRRKWTGDGSPLHF
CDR3 DNA: TGTGCCAGCAGAAGAAAATGGACAGGGGATGGTTCACCCCTCCACTTT
J gene: TRBJ1-6
clone size: many
V gene: TRBV6-1
D gene: TRBD1

CDR3 protein: CAIRTQSLDEQFF
CDR3 DNA: TGTGCCATTCGGACACAGAGCCTCGATGAGCAGTTCTTC
J gene: TRBJ2-1
clone size: few
V gene: TRBV10-3
D gene: .

CDR3 protein: CASRRDSSQPQHF
CDR3 DNA: TGTGCCAGCAGACGGGACAGCAGTCAGCCCCAGCATTTT
J gene: TRBJ1-5
clone size: many
V gene: TRBV6-2/TRBV6-3
D gene: TRBD1

CDR3 protein: CASSVGQVGYEQYF
CDR3 DNA: TGTGCCAGCAGCGTGGGACAGGTAGGCTACGAGCAGTACTTC
J gene: TRBJ2-7
clone size: .
V gene: TRBV9
D gene: TRBD1

CDR3 protein: CSARTGSLYGYTF
CDR3 DNA: TGCAGTGCTAGAACAGGGTCTTTATATGGCTACACCTTC
J gene: TRBJ1-2
clone size: many
V gene: TRBV20-1
D gene: .

CDR3 protein: CASSIAQAYNEQFF
CDR3 DNA: TGTGCCAGCAGCATAGCGCAAGCCTACAATGAGCAGTTCTTC
J gene: TRBJ2-1
clone size: .
V gene: TRBV5-4
D gene: .

CDR3 protein: CASSLSRLGQGDTQYF
CDR3 DNA: TGTGCCAGCAGTTTATCAAGACTGGGACAGGGGGATACGCAGTATTTT
J gene: TRBJ2-3
clone size: many
V gene: TRBV27
D gene: TRBD1

CDR3 protein: CSARARTGARSGYTF
CDR3 DNA: TGCAGTGCTAGAGCCAGGACAGGGGCACGGTCTGGCTACACCTTC
J gene: TRBJ1-2
clone size: .
V gene: TRBV20-1
D gene: TRBD1